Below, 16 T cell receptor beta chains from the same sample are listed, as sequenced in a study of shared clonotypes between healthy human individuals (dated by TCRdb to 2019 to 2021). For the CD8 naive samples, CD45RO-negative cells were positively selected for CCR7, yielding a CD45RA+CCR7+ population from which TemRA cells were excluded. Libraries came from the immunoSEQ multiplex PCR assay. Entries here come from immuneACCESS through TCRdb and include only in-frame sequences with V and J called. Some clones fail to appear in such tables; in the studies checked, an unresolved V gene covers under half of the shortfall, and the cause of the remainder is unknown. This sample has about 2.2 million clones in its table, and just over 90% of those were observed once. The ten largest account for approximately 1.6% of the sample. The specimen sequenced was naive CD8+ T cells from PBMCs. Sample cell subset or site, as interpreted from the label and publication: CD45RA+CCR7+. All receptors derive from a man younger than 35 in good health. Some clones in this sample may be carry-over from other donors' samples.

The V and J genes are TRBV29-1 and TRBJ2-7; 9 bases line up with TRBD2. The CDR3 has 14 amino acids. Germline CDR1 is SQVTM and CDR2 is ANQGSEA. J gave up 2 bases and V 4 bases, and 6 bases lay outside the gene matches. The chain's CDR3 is CSVAPLAGAYEQYF. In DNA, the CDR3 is TGCAGCGTTGCTCCACTAGCGGGCGCCTACGAGCAGTACTTC.

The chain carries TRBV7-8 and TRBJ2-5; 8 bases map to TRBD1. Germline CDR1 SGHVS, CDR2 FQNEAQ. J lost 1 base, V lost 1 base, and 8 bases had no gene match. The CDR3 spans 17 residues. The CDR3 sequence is CASSLVSGDRGQETQYF. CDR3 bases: TGTGCCAGCAGCTTAGTAAGCGGAGACAGGGGCCAAGAGACCCAGTACTTC.

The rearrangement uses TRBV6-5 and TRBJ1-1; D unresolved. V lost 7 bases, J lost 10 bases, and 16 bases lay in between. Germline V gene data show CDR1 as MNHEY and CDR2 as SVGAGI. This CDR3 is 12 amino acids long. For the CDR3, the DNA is TGTGCCAGCACCCCGGTCCAGGTTTTAGCTTTCTTT. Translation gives CASTPVQVLAFF.

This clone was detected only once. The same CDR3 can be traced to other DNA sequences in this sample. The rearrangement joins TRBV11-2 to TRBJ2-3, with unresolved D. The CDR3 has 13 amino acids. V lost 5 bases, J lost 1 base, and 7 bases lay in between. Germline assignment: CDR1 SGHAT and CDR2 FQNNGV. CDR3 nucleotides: TGTGCCAGCAGCCCTGGGGGCACAGATACGCAGTATTTT. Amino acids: CASSPGGTDTQYF.

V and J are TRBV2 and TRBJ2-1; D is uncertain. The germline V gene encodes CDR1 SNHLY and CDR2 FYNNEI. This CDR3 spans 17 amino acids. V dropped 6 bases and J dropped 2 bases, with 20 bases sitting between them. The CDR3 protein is CASSHTGGLTTYNEQFF. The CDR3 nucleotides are TGTGCCAGCAGCCACACGGGCGGTCTAACTACCTACAATGAGCAGTTCTTC.

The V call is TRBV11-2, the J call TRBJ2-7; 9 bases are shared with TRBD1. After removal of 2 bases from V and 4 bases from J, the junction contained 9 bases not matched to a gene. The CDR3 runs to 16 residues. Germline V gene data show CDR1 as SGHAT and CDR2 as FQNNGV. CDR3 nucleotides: TGTGCCAGCAGCTTACCCCGCGGGACAGGGTGGTACGAGCAGTACTTC. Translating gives CASSLPRGTGWYEQYF.

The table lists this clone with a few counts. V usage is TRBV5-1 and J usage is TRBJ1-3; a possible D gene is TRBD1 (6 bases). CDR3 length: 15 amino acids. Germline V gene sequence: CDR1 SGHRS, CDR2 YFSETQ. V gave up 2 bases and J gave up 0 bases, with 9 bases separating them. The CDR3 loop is CASSLMDSSGNTIYF. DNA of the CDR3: TGCGCCAGCAGCTTAATGGACAGCTCTGGAAACACCATATATTTT.

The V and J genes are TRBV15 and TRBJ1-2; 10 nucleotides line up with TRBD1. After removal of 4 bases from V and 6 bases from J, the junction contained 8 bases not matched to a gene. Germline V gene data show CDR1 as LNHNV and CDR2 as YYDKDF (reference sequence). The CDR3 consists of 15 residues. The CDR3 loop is CATSTGDRGRNGYTF. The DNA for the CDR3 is TGTGCCACCAGCACCGGGGACAGGGGAAGGAATGGCTACACCTTC.

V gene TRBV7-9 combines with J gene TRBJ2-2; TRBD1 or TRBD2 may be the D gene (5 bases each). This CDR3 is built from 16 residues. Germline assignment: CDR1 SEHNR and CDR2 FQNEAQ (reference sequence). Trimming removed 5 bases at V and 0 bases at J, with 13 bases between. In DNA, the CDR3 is TGTGCCAGCAGCGGTCCGGGACGGCCGAACACCGGGGAGCTGTTTTTT. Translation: CASSGPGRPNTGELFF.

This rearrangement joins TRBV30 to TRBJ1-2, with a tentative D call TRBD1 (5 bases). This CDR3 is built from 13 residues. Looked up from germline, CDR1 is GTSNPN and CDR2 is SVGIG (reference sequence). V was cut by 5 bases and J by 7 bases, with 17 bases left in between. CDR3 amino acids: CAWVRRGKGGYTF. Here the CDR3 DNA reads TGTGCCTGGGTTCGGAGGGGAAAGGGTGGCTACACCTTC.

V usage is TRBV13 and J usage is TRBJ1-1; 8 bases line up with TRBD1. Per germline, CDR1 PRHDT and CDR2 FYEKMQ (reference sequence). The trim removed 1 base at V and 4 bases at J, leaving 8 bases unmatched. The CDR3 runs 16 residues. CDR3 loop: CASSLEDRAVGTEAFF. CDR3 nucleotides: TGTGCCAGCAGCTTAGAGGACAGGGCGGTGGGCACTGAAGCTTTCTTT. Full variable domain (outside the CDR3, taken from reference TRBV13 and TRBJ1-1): AAGVIQSPRHLIKEKRETATLKCYPIPRHDTVYWYQQGPGQDPQFLISFYEKMQSDKGSIPDRFSAQQFSDYHSELNMSSLELGDSALYFCASSLEDRAVGTEAFFGQGTRLTVV.

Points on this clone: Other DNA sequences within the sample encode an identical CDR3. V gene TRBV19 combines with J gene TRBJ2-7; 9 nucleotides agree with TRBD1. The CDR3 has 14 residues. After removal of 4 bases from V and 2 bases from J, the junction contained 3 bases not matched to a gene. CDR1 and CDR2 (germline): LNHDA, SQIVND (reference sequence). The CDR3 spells CASSTGTGTYEQYF. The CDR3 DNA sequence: TGTGCCAGTAGTACGGGGACAGGGACCTACGAGCAGTACTTC.

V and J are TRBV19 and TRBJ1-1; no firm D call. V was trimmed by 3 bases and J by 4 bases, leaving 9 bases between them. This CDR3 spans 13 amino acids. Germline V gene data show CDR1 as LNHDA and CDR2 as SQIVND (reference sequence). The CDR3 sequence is CASSILRSTEAFF. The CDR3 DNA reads TGTGCCAGTAGTATTCTAAGGAGCACTGAAGCTTTCTTT.

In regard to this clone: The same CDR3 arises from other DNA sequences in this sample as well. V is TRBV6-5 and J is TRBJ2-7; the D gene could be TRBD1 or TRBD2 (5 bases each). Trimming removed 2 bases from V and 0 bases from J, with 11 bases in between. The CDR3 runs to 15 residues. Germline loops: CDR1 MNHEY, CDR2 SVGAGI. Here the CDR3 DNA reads TGTGCCAGCAGTTACGGGTCAGGGAGCTCCTACGAGCAGTACTTC. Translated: CASSYGSGSSYEQYF.

The CDR3 region has the DNA TGTGCCAGCAGTTACTCGACTTGGGGACAGGGGTATGGCTACACCTTC. Translation gives CASSYSTWGQGYGYTF. The chain employs TRBV6-5 and TRBJ1-2; 10 bases align to TRBD1. J gave up 5 bases and V 0 bases, and 6 bases lay outside the gene matches. Germline V gene data show CDR1 as MNHEY and CDR2 as SVGAGI. The CDR3 length is 16 residues.

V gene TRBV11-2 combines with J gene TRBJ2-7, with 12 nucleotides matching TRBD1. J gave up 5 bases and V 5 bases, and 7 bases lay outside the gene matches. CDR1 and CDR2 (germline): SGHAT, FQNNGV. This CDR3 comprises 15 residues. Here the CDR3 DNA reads TGTGCCAGCAGCGTGGGGGGACAGGGGGCTCACGAGCAGTACTTC. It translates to CASSVGGQGAHEQYF.